These T cell receptor beta chains were read from a single sample in a study of T-cell memory formation after mild COVID-19. TCRdb re-derived calls from the 5' RACE reads in MiXCR, one entry per CDR3 protein. The profile shows fewer than 600,000 distinct CDR3 sequences, 20% to 25% of them singletons. Source material: PBMCs or a T cell subset sorted from them (not recorded which). These receptors were collected from an adult woman who had mild COVID-19 (a few samples of this study predate the infection). Cell type and time point are not known. The CDR3 runs from the conserved cysteine through the conserved F or W. The D gene is left open where the match is weak. Clone size is shown for a subset of rows, as once, few, many or a class of expanded clone.

J gene | clone size | V gene | D gene | CDR3 protein | CDR3 DNA
TRBJ1-5 | . | TRBV18 | . | CASSVSSSAGQPQHF | TGTGCCAGCTCCGTATCCAGCTCTGCAGGGCAGCCCCAGCATTTT
TRBJ2-3 | many | TRBV7-9 | TRBD2 | CASSELSWSGRADTQYF | TGTGCCAGCAGCGAACTCTCGTGGAGCGGGAGGGCAGATACGCAGTATTTT
TRBJ2-3 | . | TRBV12-3/TRBV12-4 | . | CASSIAVNTQYF | TGTGCCAGCAGTATTGCGGTAAATACGCAGTATTTT
TRBJ2-1 | many | TRBV18 | TRBD2 | CASSPTSGGRNEQFF | TGTGCCAGCTCACCAACTAGCGGGGGTCGGAATGAGCAGTTCTTC
TRBJ2-1 | few | TRBV2 | . | CASSRDLTTGEQFF | TGTGCCAGCAGTCGAGACTTGACGACCGGGGAGCAGTTCTTC
TRBJ1-6 | . | TRBV4-1 | . | CASSQEGLYNSPLHF | TGCGCCAGCAGCCAAGAAGGGCTGTATAATTCACCCCTCCACTTT
TRBJ2-5 | few | TRBV7-2 | . | CASSQGQTRKETQYF | TGTGCCAGCAGCCAAGGGCAAACTCGCAAAGAGACCCAGTACTTC
TRBJ2-5 | . | TRBV10-3 | TRBD1 | CAISLTPGQEVETQYF | TGTGCCATCAGTCTCACTCCGGGACAGGAGGTAGAGACCCAGTACTTC
TRBJ1-5 | . | TRBV6-5 | TRBD1 | CASSPGTGVNQPQHF | TGTGCCAGCAGTCCCGGGACAGGGGTCAATCAGCCCCAGCATTTT
TRBJ2-2 | few | TRBV27 | TRBD1 | CASSLSGQGAAGELFF | TGTGCCAGCAGTTTATCAGGACAGGGGGCCGCCGGGGAGCTGTTTTTT